This TCR beta chain appears in the sequencing data of a study of beta chain features in type 1 diabetes. At the level of the study: In all, 85 million to 130 million sorted cells from all samples were analyzed. General study results and limits: Type 1 diabetes patients had VDJ junctions that carried fewer insertions and more deletions. Among all four CD4+ subsets, Type 1 diabetes patients had TCRB CDR3s that were moderately but significantly shorter.

As every portion of the isolated RNA was reverse transcribed, the sequencing read expressed TCRB transcripts. The data were produced by immunoSEQ multiplex PCR, yet TCRdb's version contains in-frame clones alone and is incomplete. The sample lists roughly 140,000 clones; 10% to 13% were seen once. V was pared by 2 bases and J by 5 bases, with 11 bases between. Germline assignment: CDR1 SGHKS and CDR2 YYEKEE (reference sequence). The CDR3 length is 14 residues. With regard to this clone: No antigen is known for it.

Donors underwent one heparinised blood draw, around 100 mL on average. The sequence derives from a man under 40 with type 1 diabetes. The sequenced material came from central memory CD4+ T cells from blood. The chain couples TRBV5-5 to TRBJ2-1, with TRBD2 as a possible D gene (5 bases). The CDR3 DNA is TGTGCCAGCAGCTTTCCGGACTTCGACAATGAGCAGTTCTTC. It encodes CASSFPDFDNEQFF.